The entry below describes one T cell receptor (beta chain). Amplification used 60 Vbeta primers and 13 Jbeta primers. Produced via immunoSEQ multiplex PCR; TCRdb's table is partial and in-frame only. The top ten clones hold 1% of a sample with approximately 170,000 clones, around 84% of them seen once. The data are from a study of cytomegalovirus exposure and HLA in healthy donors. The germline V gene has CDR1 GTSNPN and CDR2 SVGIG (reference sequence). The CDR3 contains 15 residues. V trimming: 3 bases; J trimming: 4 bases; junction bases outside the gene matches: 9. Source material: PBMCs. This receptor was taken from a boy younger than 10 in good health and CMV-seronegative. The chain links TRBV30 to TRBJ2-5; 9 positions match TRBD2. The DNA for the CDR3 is TGTGCCTGGAGCCGAACCCAAGCGGGGGGAGAGACCCAGTACTTC. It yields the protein CAWSRTQAGGETQYF.